The present TCR beta chain was sequenced within a study of long-term antiretroviral therapy in people with HIV. Study-wide points: The data indicate that diversity increased after ART but remained below transplant donor controls. In HIV, the repertoires covered a tighter span of CDR3 lengths than in controls.

Survey level was the resolution at which the v3.0 immunoSEQ assay ran. TCRdb's copy holds only in-frame clones and misses some; the assay was immunoSEQ multiplex PCR. The top ten hold 5.5% to 8% of the sample, which has tens of thousands of clones, over 80% seen once. As concerns this clone: Its cognate antigen is unknown.

Trimming took 5 bases from V and 8 from J, leaving 10 bases between them. Germline V gene lookup returns CDR1 SEHNR and CDR2 FQNEAQ (reference sequence). The CDR3 spans 12 residues. The TCR originated in a man aged 18 to 29 with HIV. The starting material was unsorted PBMCs, obtained 1 year after starting antiretroviral therapy. The genes are TRBV7-9 and TRBJ2-1; possibly TRBD1 for D (5 bases). The CDR3 protein is CASSPVRDEQFF. CDR3 DNA: TGTGCCAGCAGCCCGGTCAGGGATGAGCAGTTCTTC.